This T cell receptor beta chain was observed in a study of cytomegalovirus exposure and HLA in healthy donors. Study-level points and caveats: A later analysis showed TCR association rates differing by HLA locus, peaking at DRB1 and lowest at HLA-C. Association of 16,951 TCR beta sequences with HLA alleles was found at 0.05 false discovery rate in a later analysis. Cytomegalovirus-associated status was assigned to approximately 160 TCR beta chains. The authors later linked a missense DCLRE1C variant to TCR beta V- and J-gene trimming.

For this clone: Its specificity is not known.

The PCR contained 60 Vbeta and 13 Jbeta primers. This table comes from immunoSEQ multiplex PCR, and its TCRdb copy is limited to in-frame clones, with some not included. This table has 130,000 or so clones, around four fifths appearing once. This CDR3 is built from 17 residues. Germline values: CDR1 SGHVS, CDR2 FNYEAQ. The V and J ends lost 3 bases and 3 bases, in that order; junction bases with no gene match: 11. This chain links TRBV7-6 with TRBJ2-3; 8 nucleotides line up with TRBD2. The source material was PBMCs. The receptor comes from a male donor in good health and CMV-seronegative. The CDR3 loop reads CASSLAGTSGGTDTQYF. In DNA, the CDR3 is TGTGCCAGCAGCTTGGCTGGGACTAGTGGCGGGACAGATACGCAGTATTTT.